This entry features one TCR beta chain sequence. Its target is unknown. This sample was taken from a study of T cells in Graves' hyperthyroidism and ophthalmopathy. Study-wide results and limits: Most thyroid-expanded clonotypes above 0.001 were also found in blood.

The investigators amplified TCR beta CDR3 regions from RNA transcripts. TCR CDR3 underwent first-round RT-PCR with the HTBI primer set. TCRdb itself ran the multiplex PCR reads through MiXCR, one entry per CDR3 protein. This sample carries 300,000 to 400,000 distinct CDR3 sequences, 14% of them seen once, and the ten largest clones take 20% to 25%. The sample taken for sequencing was blood. The TCR was taken from a woman aged 25 to 39 with Graves' hyperthyroidism.

CDR3 nucleotide sequence: TGTGCCAGCAGTTACCTAGCGGGAGGCACAGATACGCAGTATTTT. Its protein product is CASSYLAGGTDTQYF. V usage is TRBV6-5 and J usage is TRBJ2-3; TRBD2 matches at 10 bases. Per the germline V gene, CDR1 is MNHEY and CDR2 is SVGAGI. The CDR3 runs 15 residues. With 2 bases clipped from V and 1 base from J, the junction kept 0 bases outside the gene matches.